This TCR beta chain was recorded in a study of blood T cell repertoires in COVID-19. Study details: The origin of the acute and convalescent COVID-19 samples was the United States, Italy and Spain. T cells, B-cell-depleted T cells, or PBMCs supplied cDNA or gDNA.

As handled by the study authors: Scientists estimated how many nucleated cells there were by amplifying reference gene primers. Here immunoSEQ multiplex PCR was the method, and the copy in TCRdb shows in-frame clones only, minus some. For V, J and clone size, that table is used; D and trimming come from the DNA. This sample yields around 180,000 clones, of which approximately 79% are seen a single time; about 3% belongs to the top ten. V lost 7 bases to trimming and J lost 1 base, with 14 bases between them. CDR1 is SNHLY, CDR2 FYNNEI, per germline. CDR3 size: 14 residues. This chain connects TRBV2 to TRBJ2-7; tentative D call: TRBD2 (5 bases). The TCR comes from a woman of 80 years or more with acute or convalescent COVID-19. Sequenced sample: peripheral blood. CDR3 residues: CASKTDSQSYEQYF. CDR3 DNA: TGTGCCAGCAAGACGGACTCCCAATCCTACGAGCAGTACTTC.